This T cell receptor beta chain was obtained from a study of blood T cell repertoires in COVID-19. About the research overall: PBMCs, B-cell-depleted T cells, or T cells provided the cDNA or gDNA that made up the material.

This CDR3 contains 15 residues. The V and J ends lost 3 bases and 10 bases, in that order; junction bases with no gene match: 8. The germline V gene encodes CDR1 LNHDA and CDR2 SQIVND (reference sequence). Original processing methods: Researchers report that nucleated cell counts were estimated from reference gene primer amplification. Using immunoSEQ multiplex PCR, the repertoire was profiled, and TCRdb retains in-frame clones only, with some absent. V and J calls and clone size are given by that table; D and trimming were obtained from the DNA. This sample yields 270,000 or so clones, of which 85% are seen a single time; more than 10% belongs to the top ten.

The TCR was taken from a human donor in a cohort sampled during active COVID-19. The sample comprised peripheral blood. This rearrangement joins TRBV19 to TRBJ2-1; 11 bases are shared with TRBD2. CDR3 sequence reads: CASSIGVAGGLEQFF. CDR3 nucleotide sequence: TGTGCCAGTAGTATTGGGGTAGCGGGAGGGCTAGAGCAGTTCTTC.